This T cell receptor beta chain was observed in a study of blood T cell repertoires in COVID-19. Germline CDR1 and CDR2: SGDLS and YYNGEE. The V and J ends lost 7 bases and 0 bases respectively, with 15 bases between them. This CDR3 has 15 amino acids. Study processing details: Amplification with reference gene primers provided the estimates of nucleated cell counts. Using immunoSEQ multiplex PCR, the repertoire was profiled, and TCRdb retains in-frame clones only, with some absent. The DNA gave D and trimming, while V, J and clone size come from that table. The sample comprises 200,000 to 250,000 clones, 90% of which are singletons, and over 0.95% rests with the top ten.

The clonotype was recovered from a man aged 25-45 years who had recovered from COVID-19. The chain is built from TRBV9 and TRBJ2-3; maybe TRBD2 (6 bases). Sequencing was performed on PBMCs or T cells enriched from blood (not recorded which). CDR3 loop: CASGEISGSTDTQYF. CDR3 bases: TGTGCCAGCGGGGAAATTAGCGGCAGCACAGATACGCAGTATTTT.